The source of this T cell receptor (beta chain) is a study of CD8 T cells in Susac syndrome. Looking at the study overall: Among the Susac syndrome patients who underwent sequencing, about 6 had clinically active disease, while eight or nine of them were in remission. At the time their blood was drawn, patients with Susac syndrome were either therapy-naive, on corticosteroids (with some of them also receiving intravenous immunoglobulin), or on intravenous immunoglobulin alone.

As to this clonotype: Its specificity is unknown.

V lost 0 bases to trimming and J lost 3 bases, with 13 bases between them. The germline V gene has CDR1 SGHDT and CDR2 YYEEEE. This CDR3 spans 15 amino acids. Study conclusions and caveats: Clonal expansion was absent from the CD4+ T cell repertoires in Susac syndrome.

cDNA came from about 0.5 to 1 ug RNA primed by random hexamers. Amplification of TCR beta CDR3 used immunoSEQ multiplex PCR across 54 Vbeta and 13 Jbeta. One entry per CDR3 protein, called by TCRdb with MiXCR from the immunoSEQ multiplex PCR reads. The sample records about 160,000 distinct CDR3 sequences, roughly 95% being singletons. The sequencing input was CD4+ T cells from PBMCs. This TCR came from a human donor with Susac syndrome. The rearrangement uses TRBV5-6 and TRBJ2-7; D perhaps matches TRBD2 (6 bases). The CDR3 DNA follows: TGTGCCAGCAGCTTGGTGCGGGGTCACCACTACGAGCAGTACGTC. Translation gives CASSLVRGHHYEQYV.